This TCR beta chain was recorded in a study of blood T cell repertoires in COVID-19. Across the study: COVID-19 samples from acute and convalescent phases originated in the United States, Italy and Spain. Sample material is recorded as cDNA or gDNA derived from T cells, B-cell-depleted T cells, or PBMCs.

Study processing details: Using reference gene primer amplification, nucleated cell counts were estimated. Some clones are missing from TCRdb's copy, which holds only in-frame ones; the method was immunoSEQ multiplex PCR. V, J and clone size reflect that table, while D and trimming were determined from the DNA. Of roughly 42,000 clones listed, nearly 90% were seen once; the top ten hold approximately 2.8%. From germline, CDR1 is SGHTA and CDR2 FQGNSA. V trimming: 6 bases; J trimming: 6 bases; junction bases outside the gene matches: 13. This CDR3 is built from 15 residues. The source of this sequence is a man in his forties or fifties with active COVID-19. The rearrangement uses TRBV7-2 and TRBJ1-2; 7 nucleotides align to TRBD1. The sample taken for sequencing was peripheral blood. CDR3 bases: TGTGCCAGCAGGAAGGATCGGCAGGGGGTTGATGGCTACACCTTC. Encoded protein: CASRKDRQGVDGYTF.